The 31 T cell receptor beta chains reported below all come from one sample, sequenced in a study of blood T cell repertoires in COVID-19. Some clones are missing from TCRdb's copy, which holds only in-frame ones; the method was immunoSEQ multiplex PCR. The sample includes around 400,000 clones, roughly nine tenths of them seen just once. What was sequenced was PBMCs or T cells enriched from blood (not recorded which). The receptors come from a young woman who had recovered from COVID-19.

The gene calls are TRBV4-2 and TRBJ2-1; 7 nucleotides line up with TRBD1. Germline values: CDR1 LGHNA, CDR2 YNFKEQ. The CDR3 sequence is 17 residues long. V lost 1 base to trimming and J lost 13 bases; unmatched junction nucleotides: 19. The CDR3 sequence is CASSQASPRRGTAFQFF. The CDR3, as DNA: TGTGCCAGCAGCCAAGCTAGCCCCCGCCGAGGGACAGCCTTCCAGTTCTTC.

Concerning this clone: Relative to the germline gene, one junction end is altered; a read error may explain this. This chain connects TRBV7-7 to TRBJ2-2; 9 bases map to TRBD1. The CDR3 length is 15 residues. The germline CDR1 and CDR2 sequences are SSHAT and FNYEAQ (reference sequence). The DNA of the CDR3 is TGTGCTAGCAGCCTCGGGACAGGGAATCCCGGGGAGCTGTTTTTT. Protein sequence: CASSLGTGNPGELFF.

V gene TRBV5-1 combines with J gene TRBJ1-4; maybe TRBD1 (6 bases). This CDR3 is built from 15 residues. The V gene lost 3 bases and the J gene lost 7 bases, with 16 bases spanning the gap. The germline gives CDR1 SGHRS, CDR2 YFSETQ. The CDR3 bases are TGCGCCAGCAGCTCTAATACAGGGACGGCTGAAAAACTGTTTTTT. Protein sequence: CASSSNTGTAEKLFF.

The chain is built from TRBV30 and TRBJ1-1, with no clear D. Germline V gene lookup returns CDR1 GTSNPN and CDR2 SVGIG (reference sequence). V was trimmed by 2 bases and J by 1 base, leaving 5 bases between them. This CDR3 has 12 amino acids. The CDR3 DNA reads as TGTGCCTGGAGTCCGTCGAACACTGAAGCTTTCTTT. It translates to CAWSPSNTEAFF.

This chain links TRBV7-9 with TRBJ1-1; 7 nucleotides match TRBD1. CDR1 and CDR2 from the germline V gene are SEHNR and FQNEAQ (reference sequence). J was trimmed by 6 bases and V by 2 bases; bases with no gene match: 6. The CDR3 consists of 14 residues. This CDR3 is CASSLTGTAPEAFF. The CDR3 coding sequence is TGTGCCAGCAGCTTAACCGGGACAGCTCCTGAAGCTTTCTTT.

The chain recombines TRBV7-8 with TRBJ2-7; TRBD1 matches at 9 bases. Germline trimming cut 10 bases from V and 2 bases from J; bases unmatched to any gene: 6. Germline V CDR1 and CDR2: SGHVS, FQNEAQ. The CDR3 runs 13 residues. CDR3: CATRTGATYEQYF. In nucleotides, the CDR3 is TGTGCCACCCGGACAGGGGCGACCTACGAGCAGTACTTC.

The V call is TRBV6-5, the J call TRBJ1-1; tentative D call: TRBD1 (6 bases). This CDR3 region has 15 residues. Trimming removed 9 bases at V and 0 bases at J, with 17 bases between. Germline V CDR1 and CDR2: MNHEY, SVGAGI. The CDR3 nucleotides are TGTGCCAGTCGACAGGCACATCAAATGAACACTGAAGCTTTCTTT. Protein product: CASRQAHQMNTEAFF.

The chain joins TRBV19 to TRBJ2-1; no reliable D call. The germline V gene encodes CDR1 LNHDA and CDR2 SQIVND (reference sequence). V dropped 3 bases and J dropped 7 bases, with 7 bases sitting between them. The CDR3 is 12 amino acids. CDR3 DNA: TGTGCCAGTAGTATTTCCCGGAATGAGCAGTTCTTC. Amino acids: CASSISRNEQFF.

Written as DNA, the CDR3 is TGTGCCACCAGTGATTTGTTCGCGGGCACTAGCACAGATACGCAGTATTTT. It encodes CATSDLFAGTSTDTQYF. The rearrangement uses TRBV24-1 and TRBJ2-3; D may be TRBD2 (5 bases). CDR3 length equals 17 residues. V lost 0 bases and J lost 0, with 12 bases in between. CDR1 KGHDR and CDR2 SFDVKD come from the germline V gene.

V usage is TRBV19 and J usage is TRBJ1-2; 7 positions match TRBD1. The CDR3 runs to 14 residues. V was clipped by 3 bases and J by 4 bases; unmatched bases: 5. Germline V gene sequence: CDR1 LNHDA, CDR2 SQIVND (reference sequence). This chain's CDR3 is CASSIRGLVYGYTF. The DNA of the CDR3 is TGTGCCAGTAGTATTAGGGGGCTGGTCTATGGCTACACCTTC.

The V call is TRBV5-4, the J call TRBJ2-1; a weak D match, TRBD1 (5 bases). Between the trimmed V and J ends, which lost 2 bases and 6 bases, there was a span of 9 bases. The CDR3 extends over 13 amino acids. Germline CDR1 and CDR2: SGHNT and YYREEE (reference sequence). CDR3 loop: CASSFLGANEQFF. CDR3 bases: TGTGCCAGCAGCTTCCTAGGGGCCAATGAGCAGTTCTTC.

The CDR3 DNA follows: TGTGCCAGCAGTGCCGGGACTAGCGGGGTGCTTCAAGAGACCCAGTACTTC. Its translation: CASSAGTSGVLQETQYF. V usage is TRBV2 and J usage is TRBJ2-5, with TRBD2 matching 13 bases. The CDR3 runs to 17 residues. V trimming: 4 bases; J trimming: 2 bases; junction bases outside the gene matches: 7. Germline values: CDR1 SNHLY, CDR2 FYNNEI.

The rearrangement links TRBV7-2 to TRBJ2-7; 10 bases are shared with TRBD2. Per the germline V gene, CDR1 is SGHTA and CDR2 is FQGNSA. The CDR3 is 15 amino acids. The V gene end was trimmed by 6 bases and the J gene end by 2 bases; junction bases not matched to a gene: 7. CDR3 residues: CASRRRGLAAYEQYF. The CDR3 coding sequence is TGTGCCAGCAGACGCCGTGGACTAGCGGCCTACGAGCAGTACTTC.

This clone was detected only once. This sequence joins TRBV2 and TRBJ2-7; perhaps TRBD2 as D (6 bases). Trimming took off 5 bases at V and 4 bases at J, with 15 bases between the two ends. The CDR3 length is 14 residues. Germline V gene data show CDR1 as SNHLY and CDR2 as FYNNEI. CDR3 in DNA: TGTGCCAGCAGTTCCCCACTAGCAACTTACGAGCAGTACTTC. It yields the protein CASSSPLATYEQYF.

The table lists this clone with a few counts. V and J are TRBV7-3 and TRBJ2-1; the match to TRBD2 covers 10 bases. The V and J ends lost 2 bases and 6 bases, in that order; junction bases with no gene match: 4. The germline CDR1 and CDR2 sequences are SGHTA and FQGTGA. The CDR3 covers 15 residues. In DNA, the CDR3 is TGTGCCAGCAGCTTAGCGCTAGCGGGAGTCAATGAGCAGTTCTTC. This encodes CASSLALAGVNEQFF.

This rearrangement joins TRBV20-1 to TRBJ2-5, with TRBD1 matching over 7 bases. This CDR3 has 11 residues. V lost 5 bases, J lost 4 bases, and 1 base stayed unmatched. In germline, CDR1 is DFQATT, CDR2 SNEGSKA (reference sequence). This chain's CDR3 is CSAGDRETQYF. In DNA form, the CDR3 reads TGCAGTGCTGGGGACAGAGAGACCCAGTACTTC.

This clone appeared a few times. The chain combines TRBV19 with TRBJ2-3; the match to TRBD1 covers 9 bases. Germline CDR1 reads LNHDA; CDR2 reads SQIVND (reference sequence). This CDR3 is built from 15 residues. The V segment lost 4 bases and the J segment 2 bases; nucleotides outside the gene matches: 4. The CDR3 nucleotides read TGTGCCAGTAGTACTCGGACAGGGGACACAGATACGCAGTATTTT. Translating gives CASSTRTGDTDTQYF.

The genes are TRBV29-1 and TRBJ2-3; D ambiguous. CDR3 size: 14 residues. In germline, CDR1 is SQVTM, CDR2 ANQGSEA. V lost 6 bases and J 6 bases, leaving 19 bases between the germline ends. CDR3 DNA: TGCAGCGTCGTGGTGAAGTCGGTTGTTGATACGCAGTATTTT. Translation: CSVVVKSVVDTQYF.

This clone was recorded at least ten times. The chain links TRBV6-4 to TRBJ2-2, with 7 positions matching TRBD1. V shed 2 bases, J shed 2 bases, and the junction held 2 bases outside the gene matches. The CDR3 length is 15 residues. In germline, CDR1 is MRHNA, CDR2 SNTAGT. CDR3 nucleotide sequence: TGTGCCAGCAGTGACGGACAGGCTAACACCGGGGAGCTGTTTTTT. As protein: CASSDGQANTGELFF.

This clone was detected a few times. The chain combines TRBV6-5 with TRBJ1-1; no definite D call. The CDR3 covers 12 residues. V gave up 7 bases and J gave up 7 bases, with 13 bases separating them. From germline, CDR1 is MNHEY and CDR2 SVGAGI. The CDR3 loop reads CASTPGIGEAFF. As DNA, the CDR3 is TGTGCCAGCACTCCCGGGATCGGTGAAGCTTTCTTT.

The chain links TRBV6-4 to TRBJ2-7; the match to TRBD1 covers 8 bases. This CDR3 has 16 residues. V gave up 9 bases and J gave up 4 bases; unmatched junction bases: 17. Germline CDR1 MRHNA, CDR2 SNTAGT. CDR3: CARTNKTGTGDYEQYF. CDR3 nucleotides: TGTGCCAGGACCAATAAAACCGGGACAGGAGATTACGAGCAGTACTTC.

The V gene is TRBV6-1, the J gene TRBJ2-1, with 7 bases matching TRBD2. Germline CDR1 MNHNS, CDR2 SASEGT. Trimming at V came to 3 bases and at J to 3 bases, leaving 5 bases not matched to a gene. The CDR3 is 15 residues long. The DNA for the CDR3 is TGTGCCAGCAGTGAGGGTCTAGCGGACTACAATGAGCAGTTCTTC. This sequence encodes CASSEGLADYNEQFF.

The J gene is TRBJ2-7, the V gene TRBV5-1, with 9 bases lining up with TRBD1. The CDR3 is 16 amino acids. The J segment lost 2 bases and the V segment lost 2 bases, leaving 8 bases of the junction unmatched. From germline, CDR1 is SGHRS and CDR2 YFSETQ. In DNA form, the CDR3 reads TGCGCCAGCAGCTTTCGGACCGGGACAGGGACCTACGAGCAGTACTTC. It yields the protein CASSFRTGTGTYEQYF. The full variable domain, rest sourced from reference TRBV5-1 and TRBJ2-7, is KAGVTQTPRYLIKTRGQQVTLSCSPISGHRSVSWYQQTPGQGLQFLFEYFSETQRNKGNFPGRFSGRQFSNSRSEMNVSTLELGDSALYLCASSFRTGTGTYEQYFGPGTRLTVT.

V usage is TRBV19 and J usage is TRBJ1-1; 11 bases agree with TRBD1. The CDR3 has 15 amino acids. In germline, CDR1 is LNHDA, CDR2 SQIVND (reference sequence). Trimming removed 5 bases from V and 5 bases from J; junction bases left unmatched: 7. CDR3 region: CASSAQGQGATEAFF. CDR3 coding DNA: TGTGCCAGTAGTGCCCAAGGACAGGGGGCAACTGAAGCTTTCTTT.

Comments on this clone: A read error may produce the germline difference seen at one junction end. CDR3 amino acids: CAWGPQGF. CDR3 nucleotide sequence: TGTGCCTGGGGTCCTCAGGGCTTT. The chain couples TRBV30 to TRBJ1-1, with TRBD1 as a possible D gene (5 bases). Germline lookup yields CDR1 GTSNPN and CDR2 SVGIG (reference sequence). The CDR3 totals 8 residues.

V gene TRBV7-2 combines with J gene TRBJ1-4, with 7 bases aligning to TRBD1. Germline loops: CDR1 SGHTA, CDR2 FQGNSA. This CDR3 region has 15 residues. The ends lost 6 bases at V and 8 bases at J; junction bases unmatched: 12. In nucleotides, the CDR3 is TGTGCCAGCAGACGAAGACAGGGAGTTTGGGAAAAACTGTTTTTT. Protein product: CASRRRQGVWEKLFF.

The chain has TRBV5-1 and TRBJ2-2, with no clear D. There are 13 residues in the CDR3. The V end was cut by 5 bases, the J end by 1 base, with 6 bases between. Germline V gene data show CDR1 as SGHRS and CDR2 as YFSETQ. CDR3 DNA: TGCGCCAGCAGGGCAGGGAACACCGGGGAGCTGTTTTTT. This gives the protein CASRAGNTGELFF.

This clone has only one observation. The chain joins TRBV5-1 to TRBJ2-1; 9 bases are shared with TRBD1. Trimming removed 4 bases from V and 8 bases from J; junction bases left unmatched: 13. CDR1 is SGHRS and CDR2 is YFSETQ in the germline V gene. This CDR3 has 16 residues. This CDR3 reads CASSLRDRVEVDEQFF. In DNA, the CDR3 is TGCGCCAGCAGCCTCCGGGACAGGGTCGAGGTAGATGAGCAGTTCTTC.

This chain connects TRBV24-1 to TRBJ2-1; TRBD2 matches at 9 bases. V trimming: 3 bases; J trimming: 3 bases; junction bases outside the gene matches: 5. CDR1 and CDR2 from the germline V gene are KGHDR and SFDVKD. The CDR3 is made up of 16 amino acids. This chain's CDR3 is CATSDASGRHYNEQFF. The CDR3 coding sequence is TGTGCCACCAGTGATGCCAGCGGGAGGCACTACAATGAGCAGTTCTTC.

This chain connects TRBV27 to TRBJ2-7; D remains ambiguous. Trimming removed 2 bases at V and 2 bases at J, with 13 bases between. There are 15 residues in the CDR3. From germline, CDR1 is MNHEY and CDR2 SMNVEV (reference sequence). The CDR3 DNA reads TGTGCCAGCAGTTTACTCTTCGGTCCACCCTACGAGCAGTACTTC. This codes for CASSLLFGPPYEQYF.

The chain recombines TRBV25-1 with TRBJ1-1; TRBD1 is a possible D gene (6 bases). The CDR3 covers 10 residues. CDR1 and CDR2 from the germline V gene are MGHDK and SYGVNS. The V end was cut by 4 bases, the J end by 9 bases, with 6 bases between. The CDR3 is CASSGGQAFF. Written as DNA, the CDR3 is TGTGCCAGCAGTGGGGGGCAAGCTTTCTTT.